The clone carrying this TCR beta chain was found a few times. The target antigen is unknown. It was with a sample-barcoded 5' primer and a J-beta primer mix that a second PCR of roughly 7 to 12 cycles was run. Each CDR3 protein gets one entry after TCRdb re-called the 5' RACE reads with MiXCR. The sample records 660,000 or so distinct CDR3 sequences, roughly 50% being singletons. V lost 9 bases and J lost 4, with 14 bases in between. CDR3 length equals 13 residues. The germline gives CDR1 MDHEN, CDR2 SYDVKM. This entry comes from a study of blood T cells in healthy people across ages. Whole-study findings and limits: Age brought a roughly linear fall in TCR beta diversity measured per million T cells.

This chain connects TRBV28 to TRBJ2-3; a weak D match, TRBD1 (7 bases). The sequence came from a man aged 55 to 70 in good health. The sequenced material came from blood. The CDR3 nucleotides are TGTGCCAGTGGAGGGGGCGCATCAGATACGCAGTATTTT. The encoded protein is CASGGGASDTQYF. Full variable domain (missing parts from reference TRBV28 and TRBJ2-3): DVKVTQSSRYLVKRTGEKVFLECVQDMDHENMFWYRQDPGLGLRLIYFSYDVKMKEKGDIPEGYSVSREKKERFSLILESASTNQTSMYLCASGGGASDTQYFGPGTRLTVL.